The clone carrying this T cell receptor (beta chain) was seen only a few times. The V end lost 5 bases, the J end lost 4 bases, and 20 bases lay between the germline ends. Germline-derived CDR1 and CDR2 are MDHEN and SYDVKM. CDR3 length: 17 amino acids. The sample is drawn from a study of blood T cells in healthy people across ages. They isolated at least 6 million PBMCs from each sample. No fewer than 5.5 micrograms of total RNA were isolated from every sample. A second roughly 7 to 12 cycle PCR used barcoded and J-beta primers. One entry per CDR3 protein results from TCRdb running MiXCR on the 5' RACE reads. Counted here are approximately 800,000 distinct CDR3 sequences, around 25% occurring once; the ten biggest clones make up 3.7%. These data are also associated with another study on T cells of mothers and their children. As reported in that work: Each child gave 2.5 million to 3.5 million TCR beta CDR3 reads (each mother, over 9 million). Comparable shaping of TCR recombination output by thymic selection was observed in related and unrelated pairs.

Material: blood. This clonotype was sampled from a boy between 10 and 17 years old in good health. This chain uses TRBV28 with TRBJ2-2; D is possibly TRBD2 (5 bases). The CDR3 DNA is TGTGCCAGCAGTGCGATGGACGGGGTGGTGGCCACCGGGGAGCTGTTTTTT. Its translation is CASSAMDGVVATGELFF. The full variable domain, its missing parts supplied by reference TRBV28 and TRBJ2-2, is DVKVTQSSRYLVKRTGEKVFLECVQDMDHENMFWYRQDPGLGLRLIYFSYDVKMKEKGDIPEGYSVSREKKERFSLILESASTNQTSMYLCASSAMDGVVATGELFFGEGSRLTVL.